The T cell receptor beta chain under discussion was sequenced for a study of OX40 agonist ivuxolimab in advanced cancers. Study conclusions and caveats: Among patients with partial responses at 0.1-3.0 mg/kg, clonal expansion was among the lowest. The antigen specificity of the peripheral T cells (those that were expanded) was not determined.

Unmatched junction bases numbered 5, after V lost 0 bases and J lost 6 bases. Germline CDR1 is SGDLS and CDR2 is YYNGEE. The CDR3 length is 15 residues. Data came from immunoSEQ multiplex PCR; TCRdb stores just in-frame clones and leaves some out. Of under 85,000 clones in the sample, 87% were seen once. A single count supports this clone. Its antigen remains unknown. This chain links TRBV9 with TRBJ1-5; 8 bases fit TRBD1. The origin of this receptor is an adult with an advanced solid tumor such as melanoma, head and neck, liver or kidney cancer. Specimen: CD4+ or CD8+ T cells sorted from blood, collected in a trial of the OX40 agonist ivuxolimab. The CDR3 loop reads CASSVEAGGGQPQHF. The CDR3 region has the DNA TGTGCCAGCAGCGTAGAGGCAGGGGGCGGTCAGCCCCAGCATTTT.